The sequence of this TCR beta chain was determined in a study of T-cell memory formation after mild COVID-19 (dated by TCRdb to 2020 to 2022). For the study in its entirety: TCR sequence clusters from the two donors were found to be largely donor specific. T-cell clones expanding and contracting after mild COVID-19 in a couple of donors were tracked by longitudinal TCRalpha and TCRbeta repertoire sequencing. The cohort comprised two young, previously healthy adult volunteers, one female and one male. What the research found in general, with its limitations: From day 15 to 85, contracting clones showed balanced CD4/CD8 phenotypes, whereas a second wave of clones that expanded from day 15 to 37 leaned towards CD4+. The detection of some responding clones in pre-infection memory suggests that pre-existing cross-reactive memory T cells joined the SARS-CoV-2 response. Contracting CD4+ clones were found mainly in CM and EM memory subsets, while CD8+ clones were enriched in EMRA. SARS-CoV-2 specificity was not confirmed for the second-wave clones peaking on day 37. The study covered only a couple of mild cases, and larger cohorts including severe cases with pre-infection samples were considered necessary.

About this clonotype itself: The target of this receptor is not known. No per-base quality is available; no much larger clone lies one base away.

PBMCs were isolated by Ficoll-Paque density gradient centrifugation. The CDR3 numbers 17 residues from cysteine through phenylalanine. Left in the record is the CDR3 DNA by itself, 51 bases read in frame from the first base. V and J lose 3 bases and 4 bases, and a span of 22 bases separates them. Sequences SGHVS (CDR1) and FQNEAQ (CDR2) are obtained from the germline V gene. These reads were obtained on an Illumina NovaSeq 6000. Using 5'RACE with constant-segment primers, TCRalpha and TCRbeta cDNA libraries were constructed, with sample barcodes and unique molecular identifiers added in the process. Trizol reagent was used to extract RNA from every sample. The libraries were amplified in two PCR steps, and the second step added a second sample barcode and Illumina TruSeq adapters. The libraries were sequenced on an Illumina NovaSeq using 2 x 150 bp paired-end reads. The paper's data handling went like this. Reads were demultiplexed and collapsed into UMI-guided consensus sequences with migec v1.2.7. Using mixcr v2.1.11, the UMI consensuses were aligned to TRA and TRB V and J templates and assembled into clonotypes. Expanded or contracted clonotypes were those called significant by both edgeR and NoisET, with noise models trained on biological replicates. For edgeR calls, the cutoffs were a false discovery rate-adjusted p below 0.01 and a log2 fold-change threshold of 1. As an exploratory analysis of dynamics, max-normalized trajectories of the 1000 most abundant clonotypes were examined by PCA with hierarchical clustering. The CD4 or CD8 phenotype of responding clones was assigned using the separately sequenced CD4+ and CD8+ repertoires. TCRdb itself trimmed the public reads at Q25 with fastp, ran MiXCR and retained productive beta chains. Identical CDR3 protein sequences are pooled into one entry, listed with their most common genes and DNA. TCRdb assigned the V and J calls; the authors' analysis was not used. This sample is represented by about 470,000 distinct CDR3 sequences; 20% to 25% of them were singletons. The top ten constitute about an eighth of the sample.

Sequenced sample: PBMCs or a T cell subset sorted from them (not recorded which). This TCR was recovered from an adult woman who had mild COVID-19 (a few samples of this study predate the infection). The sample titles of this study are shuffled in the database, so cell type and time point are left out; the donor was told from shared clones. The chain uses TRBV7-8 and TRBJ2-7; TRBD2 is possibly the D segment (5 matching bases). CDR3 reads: CASSFATDGPREYEQYF. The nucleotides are TGTGCCAGCAGCTTCGCTACCGACGGGCCCCGGGAATACGAGCAGTACTTC. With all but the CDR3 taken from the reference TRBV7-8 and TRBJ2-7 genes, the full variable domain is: GAGVSQSPRYKVAKRGQDVALRCDPISGHVSLFWYQQALGQGPEFLTYFQNEAQLDKSGLPSDRFFAERPEGSVSTLKIQRTQQEDSAVYLCASSFATDGPREYEQYFGPGTRLTVT.